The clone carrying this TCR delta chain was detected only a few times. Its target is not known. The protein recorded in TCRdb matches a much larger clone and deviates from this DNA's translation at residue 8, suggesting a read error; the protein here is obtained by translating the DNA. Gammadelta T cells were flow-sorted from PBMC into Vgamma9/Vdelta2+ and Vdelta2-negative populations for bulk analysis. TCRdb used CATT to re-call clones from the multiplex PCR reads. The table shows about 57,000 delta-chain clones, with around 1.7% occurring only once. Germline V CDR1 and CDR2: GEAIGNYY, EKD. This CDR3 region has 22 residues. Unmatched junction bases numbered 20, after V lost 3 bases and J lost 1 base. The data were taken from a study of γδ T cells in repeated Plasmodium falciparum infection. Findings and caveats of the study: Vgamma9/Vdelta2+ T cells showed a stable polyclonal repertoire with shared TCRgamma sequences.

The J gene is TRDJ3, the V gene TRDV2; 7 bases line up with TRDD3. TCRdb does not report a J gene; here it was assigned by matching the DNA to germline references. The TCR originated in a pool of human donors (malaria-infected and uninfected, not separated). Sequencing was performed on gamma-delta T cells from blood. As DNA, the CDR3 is TGTGCCTGTGACGACGTCCAACCCGAGGATACGAACTCATCCTGGGACACCCGACAGATGTTTTTC. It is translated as CACDDVQPEDTNSSWDTRQMFF.